This entry lists 7 T cell receptor beta chains sequenced from one sample in a study of CD4 T cells in relation to SARS-CoV-2 and coronaviruses. These receptors' targets are unknown. TCRdb's copy holds only in-frame clones and misses some; the assay was immunoSEQ multiplex PCR. The sample includes approximately 30,000 clones, about 70% of them seen just once. Unexposed donor CD4+ T cells date from about 2011-2018, before the COVID-19 pandemic. The cells were cultured for 10 days before CD4+ T cells were isolated. Specimen: CD4+ T cells from PBMCs, cultured in vitro. The source is a human donor in good health.

V usage is TRBV3-1 (or the pseudogene TRBV3-2) and J usage is TRBJ1-1; D remains unclear. There are 15 residues in the CDR3. Germline lookup yields CDR1 LGHDT and CDR2 YNNKEL (reference sequence). Trimming pared 1 base from V and 0 bases from J, leaving 9 bases between. As DNA, the CDR3 is TGTGCCAGCAGCCAAGGACATGCTATGAACACTGAAGCTTTCTTT. This translates into CASSQGHAMNTEAFF.

This clone was observed a few times. The V call is TRBV5-6, the J call TRBJ1-6; D remains ambiguous. V was pared by 6 bases and J by 4 bases, with 5 bases between. There are 12 residues in the CDR3. Germline assignment: CDR1 SGHDT and CDR2 YYEEEE. The CDR3 protein is CASTRYNSPLHF. Here the CDR3 DNA reads TGTGCCAGCACGCGTTATAATTCACCCCTCCACTTT. The entire variable domain, with the rest obtained from reference TRBV5-6 and TRBJ1-6, is as follows: DAGVTQSPTHLIKTRGQQVTLRCSPKSGHDTVSWYQQALGQGPQFIFQYYEEEERQRGNFPDRFSGHQFPNYSSELNVNALLLGDSALYLCASTRYNSPLHFGNGTRLTVT.

The chain joins TRBV5-4 to TRBJ1-2; unclear D gene. This CDR3 spans 12 amino acids. The V end was cut by 4 bases, the J end by 8 bases, with 12 bases between. Germline V gene sequence: CDR1 SGHNT, CDR2 YYREEE (reference sequence). CDR3 coding DNA: TGTGCCAGCAGCGACCGTATATCGGGCTACACCTTC. Protein: CASSDRISGYTF.

This clone was recorded a few times. V and J are TRBV7-2 and TRBJ2-1; 8 bases agree with TRBD2. The length of the CDR3 is 16 residues. With 1 base clipped from V and 3 bases from J, the junction kept 5 bases outside the gene matches. From germline, CDR1 is SGHTA and CDR2 FQGNSA. The CDR3: CASSLVPLAGYNEQFF. In DNA, the CDR3 is TGTGCCAGCAGCTTAGTTCCCCTAGCGGGCTACAATGAGCAGTTCTTC.

V gene TRBV5-1 combines with J gene TRBJ1-4, with D unresolved. Germline V gene sequence: CDR1 SGHRS, CDR2 YFSETQ. This CDR3 is 14 amino acids long. The ends were cut back, 4 bases at V and 3 bases at J, with 10 bases in the middle. CDR3 nucleotides: TGCGCCAGCAGCCTAGGGTTGGCTAATGAAAAACTGTTTTTT. Translating it yields CASSLGLANEKLFF.

The V gene is TRBV12-3 or TRBV12-4, the J gene TRBJ2-1; no reliable D call. Trimming left V 8 bases short and J 0 bases short, with 5 bases between. The CDR3 is 12 amino acids. The chain's CDR3 is CASRFSYNEQFF. Here the CDR3 DNA reads TGTGCCAGCCGATTCTCCTACAATGAGCAGTTCTTC.

V usage is TRBV5-3 and J usage is TRBJ1-1; TRBD1 agrees at 10 bases. TRBV5-3 is noted as an ORF with a role that remains uncertain. V lost 4 bases to trimming and J lost 1 base; unmatched junction nucleotides: 1. The CDR3 covers 14 residues. The DNA of the CDR3 is TGTGCCAGAAGCCGGGACAGGGGGAACACTGAAGCTTTCTTT. It is translated as CARSRDRGNTEAFF.